A selection of T cell receptor beta chains follows, all from one sample in a study of T cell repertoires in cytomegalovirus infection. These receptors have no identified antigens. TCRdb re-derived calls from the reads in MiXCR, one entry per CDR3 protein. The table includes approximately 730,000 distinct CDR3 sequences, roughly 33% detected once. Here the sequenced sample was cultured PBMCs, taken from culture after CMV antigen stimulation. Receptors originate from a human donor in good health (CMV status not recorded). Some clones in this sample may be carry-over from other donors' samples. Each CDR3 is given with its conserved first and last residue. A D gene is named only where the DNA matches it firmly. Expanded clones are given a class, and other clones once, few, many or no size at all.

v_call	clone_size	d_call	j_call	cdr3_nt	cdr3_aa
TRBV11-2	NA	TRBD2	TRBJ2-3	TGTGCCAGCAGTCAAGCGGGAGCAATGGATACGCAGTATTTT	CASSQAGAMDTQYF
TRBV11-2	NA	NA	TRBJ1-3	TGTGCCAGCAGCTTTCGGGATCCGGGAAACACCATATATTTT	CASSFRDPGNTIYF
TRBV5-4	once	NA	TRBJ2-7	TGTGCCTGCAGTCCTTCGGGGGCAGGGACCTACGAGCAGTACTTC	CACSPSGAGTYEQYF
TRBV6-2/TRBV6-3	few	TRBD1	TRBJ2-1	TGTGCCAGCAGTCCAAGACAGGGAACTGAGCAGTTCTTC	CASSPRQGTEQFF
TRBV20-1	NA	TRBD2	TRBJ2-3	TGCAGTGCTAAGACTAGCAACACAGATACGCAGTATTTT	CSAKTSNTDTQYF
TRBV10-3	NA	NA	TRBJ2-1	TGTGCCATCAGTGGCACAGGGAGTCGTGCGTCCTACAATGAGCAGTTCTTC	CAISGTGSRASYNEQFF
TRBV15	few	NA	TRBJ1-4	TGTGCCACCAGCAGCCGCGGGCCAACCGTCGAAAAACTGTTTTTT	CATSSRGPTVEKLFF
TRBV5-3	NA	NA	TRBJ2-7	TGTGCCAGCAGCTTGGAAGGGACATATTACGAGCAGTACTTC	CASSLEGTYYEQYF
TRBV6-5	few	NA	TRBJ1-1	TGTGCCTCCGCCGGGGGGGCAAGGAACACTGAAGCTTTCTTT	CASAGGARNTEAFF
TRBV20-1	NA	NA	TRBJ1-5	TGCAGTGCCAAGCGGGACAGCAATCAGCCCCAGCATTTT	CSAKRDSNQPQHF
TRBV23-1	NA	NA	TRBJ2-1	TGCGCCAGCAGCCTTCCTGGGCCAAATGAGCAGTTCTTC	CASSLPGPNEQFF
TRBV7-8	NA	TRBD2	TRBJ2-1	TGTGCCAGCAGCTTAGTGGCTAGCGGGGGGAATGAGCAGTTCTTC	CASSLVASGGNEQFF
TRBV6-1	few	TRBD2	TRBJ2-3	TGTGCCAGCAGCTTAGCGGGGACGGGTTTACTCTACGATACGCAGTATTTT	CASSLAGTGLLYDTQYF
TRBV7-2	NA	NA	TRBJ1-6	TGTGCCAGCAGCGCTCTGAGCCCGGGCTCATACTCACCCCTCCACTTT	CASSALSPGSYSPLHF
TRBV7-8	NA	TRBD2	TRBJ2-2	TGTGCCAGCAATGATAAGGCGGGGGGGGGCACCGGGGAGCTGTTTTTT	CASNDKAGGGTGELFF
TRBV7-2	many	NA	TRBJ2-3	TGTGCCAGCAGCTTACGCCAGTCAGATACGCAGTATTTT	CASSLRQSDTQYF
TRBV7-2	many	NA	TRBJ1-5	TGTGCCAGCACCCTGGGGCCTAGCAATCAGCCCCAGCATTTT	CASTLGPSNQPQHF
TRBV7-9	NA	NA	TRBJ2-7	TGTGCCAGCAGCTCCCGGGACTCTGCCGTCGAGCAGTACTTC	CASSSRDSAVEQYF
TRBV4-1	few	NA	TRBJ1-5	TGCGCCAGCAGCGCTAGTAATGCGGGCAATCAGCCCCAGCATTTT	CASSASNAGNQPQHF
TRBV6-6	NA	NA	TRBJ1-1	TGTGCCAGCAGTTACGGGGATGCACCCACTGAAGCTTTCTTT	CASSYGDAPTEAFF
TRBV7-6	NA	NA	TRBJ1-5	TGTGCCAGCAGCCCCGTGAACAATCAGCCCCAGCATTTT	CASSPVNNQPQHF
TRBV18	once	NA	TRBJ1-5	TGTGCCAGCTCACCAATGGGAGACCAGCCCCAGCATTTT	CASSPMGDQPQHF
TRBV20-1	NA	NA	TRBJ1-1	TGCAGTGCTTTCCAACCTTTTAACCCCACTGAAGCTTTCTTT	CSAFQPFNPTEAFF
TRBV12-3/TRBV12-4	few	TRBD2	TRBJ2-3	TGTGCCAGCAGTCCCCTTAGCGGGGGCCTCACAGATACGCAGTATTTT	CASSPLSGGLTDTQYF
TRBV7-2	many	NA	TRBJ1-1	TGTGCCAGCAGCCTAACACAGGGCACCACTGAAGCTTTCTTT	CASSLTQGTTEAFF
TRBV7-6	many	NA	TRBJ2-2	TGTGCCAGCAGCGGGGCCGTGAACACCGGGGAGCTGTTTTTT	CASSGAVNTGELFF
TRBV28	few	NA	TRBJ2-7	TGTGCCAGCAGTTTGTCGGAAGCCTACGAGCAGTACTTC	CASSLSEAYEQYF
TRBV27	NA	NA	TRBJ1-1	TGTGCCAGCAGGCAGGGGTCGAACACTGAAGCTTTCTTT	CASRQGSNTEAFF
TRBV4-1	few	NA	TRBJ2-2	TGCGCCAGCAGCCACCGTTTCCTTGGCCGGGACCGACGCACCGGGGAGCTGTTTTTT	CASSHRFLGRDRRTGELFF
TRBV7-2	few	TRBD2	TRBJ2-5	TGTGCCAGCAGTCGTAATCGGGGGGGACTAGCGGGGAGAGGGACAGAGACCCAGTACTTC	CASSRNRGGLAGRGTETQYF
TRBV7-2	many	NA	TRBJ2-4	TGTGCCAGCAGCCCGGCGGGCTCTTCGCCTCTAGCCAAAAACATTCAGTACTTC	CASSPAGSSPLAKNIQYF
TRBV6-1	few	NA	TRBJ2-3	TGTGCCAGCAAAACAGGGACTAGCACAGATACGCAGTATTTT	CASKTGTSTDTQYF
TRBV7-2	NA	TRBD2	TRBJ2-2	TGTGCCAGCAGCTTAGTAAGACTAGCGGGATATTCAATACCCGGGGAGCTGTTTTTT	CASSLVRLAGYSIPGELFF
TRBV6-6	NA	TRBD1	TRBJ2-2	TGTGCCAGCAGCGGACAGGTTTTGACCGGGGAGCTGTTTTTT	CASSGQVLTGELFF
TRBV19	once	TRBD1	TRBJ1-1	TGTGCCAGTAGTGCGGTTCGGGACAGCCGGAACACTGAAGCTTTCTTT	CASSAVRDSRNTEAFF
TRBV5-4	NA	NA	TRBJ2-5	TGTGCCAGCAGTCGGGGACAAGGATCAATCTTGGGGGAGACCCAGTACTTC	CASSRGQGSILGETQYF
TRBV28	NA	NA	TRBJ1-2	TGTGCCAGCAGTCAACAGGGTCTTGGCTACACCTTC	CASSQQGLGYTF
TRBV7-2	NA	TRBD2	TRBJ2-7	TGTGCCAGCAGCCCCTCCGGGGGAGGGCCTAAGCAGTACTTC	CASSPSGGGPKQYF
TRBV27	once	TRBD1	TRBJ1-6	TGTGCCAGCAGTTCGGCCTTCGGGACAGTGCGTCAGCCACAGGTCCACTTT	CASSSAFGTVRQPQVHF
TRBV29-1	NA	TRBD2	TRBJ2-1	TGCAGCGTAGCGGGAAGATTGTACAATGAGCAGTTCTTC	CSVAGRLYNEQFF
TRBV20-1	few	NA	TRBJ2-1	TGCAGTGCTAGAATCGCTCCCTTACACAATGAGCAGTTCTTC	CSARIAPLHNEQFF
TRBV7-9	NA	NA	TRBJ2-5	TGTGCCAGCAGCTTACTCAGTACCCAAGAGACCCAGTACTTC	CASSLLSTQETQYF
TRBV11-2	many	NA	TRBJ2-5	TGTGCCAGCAGCTTAGGACTAGATGTTGAGACCCAGTACTTC	CASSLGLDVETQYF
TRBV7-2	few	TRBD2	TRBJ2-7	TGTGCCAGCAGGCCTAGCGGGGCCTCACCTGGCGAGCAGTACTTC	CASRPSGASPGEQYF
TRBV5-3	NA	TRBD2	TRBJ2-5	TGTGCCAGCAGCTCCCCTAGCGGGAGTGGGGAGACCCAGTACTTC	CASSSPSGSGETQYF
TRBV11-2	NA	TRBD1	TRBJ2-7	TGTGCCAGCAGCGACCGGGACAGGTCCTACGAGCAGTACTTC	CASSDRDRSYEQYF
TRBV11-2	NA	NA	TRBJ1-5	TGTGCCAGCAGCTCGGCTCTGGTGGCAGGGGATCAGCCCCAGCATTTT	CASSSALVAGDQPQHF
TRBV6-1	NA	NA	TRBJ2-7	TGTGCCAGCAGTGGAGCTTTTCGCACCTACGAGCAGTACTTC	CASSGAFRTYEQYF
TRBV6-5	few	TRBD1	TRBJ1-1	TGTGCCAGCAGGGTTAACAGGGGGGCGCTGAACACTGAAGCTTTCTTT	CASRVNRGALNTEAFF
TRBV6-8	few	TRBD2	TRBJ2-7	TGTGCCAGCAGTTACTACGGACCGGGACTAGCGGCTCGGTACTTC	CASSYYGPGLAARYF
TRBV5-1	few	NA	TRBJ1-2	TGCGCCAGCAGCTCCGACGACGAGGGGACTAACTATGGCTACACCTTC	CASSSDDEGTNYGYTF
TRBV7-2	many	TRBD2	TRBJ2-1	TGTGCCAGCAGCTTAGTGGCGGGGGTTGAGCAGTTCTTC	CASSLVAGVEQFF
TRBV7-2	NA	TRBD1	TRBJ1-1	TGTGCCAGCAGCCGGACAGGGGGCCTCACTGAAGCTTTCTTT	CASSRTGGLTEAFF
TRBV7-2	NA	TRBD2	TRBJ2-7	TGTGCCAGCAGCTGGTCCGGGACTAGCGACTACGAGCAGTACTTC	CASSWSGTSDYEQYF
TRBV5-1	few	NA	TRBJ2-7	TGCGCCAGCAATACCGGGTCCTCCTACGAGCAGTACTTC	CASNTGSSYEQYF
TRBV20-1	NA	TRBD2	TRBJ2-5	TGCAGTGCTAGAGATACGGGGGGGCCGGGAGAGACCCAGTACTTC	CSARDTGGPGETQYF
TRBV7-9	few	TRBD1	TRBJ2-7	TGTGCCAGCAGCTCCCGCTTACCGGGACAGGGGGCAAGGGGCTACGAGCAGTACTTC	CASSSRLPGQGARGYEQYF